Presented here are 31 T cell receptor beta chains from one specimen sequenced in a study of regulatory T cells in long-lasting Graves disease (dated by TCRdb to the early 2020s). Library preparation used multiplex PCR. The instrument was an Illumina HiSeq 4000. TCR beta libraries were built with iRepertoire HTBI primers and Arm-PCR amplification of CDR3 regions. TCRdb itself trimmed the public reads at Q25 with fastp, ran MiXCR and retained productive beta chains. Rows are combined by CDR3 protein, so each entry shows the most common genes and DNA. Present in this sample are approximately 500,000 distinct CDR3 sequences, approximately 21% of which were seen just once. The ten most abundant clones make up 7.1% of the sample. The label giving this sample's time point can be read as: persistent/refractory GD, antithyroid drugs over 5 years with positive TRAb. For both TCR sequencing and RNA sequencing, RNA was extracted from PBMCs in TRIzol.

The specimen comprised peripheral blood mononuclear cells (PBMCs), sampled when the disease was refractory, from a patient treated with antithyroid drugs. The receptors were gathered from a female donor with Graves disease.

Many counts were recorded for this clonotype. The CDR3 is CSAGRGTQDGYTF. The CDR3, as DNA: TGCAGCGCCGGAAGAGGGACACAAGACGGCTACACCTTC. The V call is TRBV29-1, the J call TRBJ1-2; TRBD1 might be the D (6 bases). This CDR3 is built from 13 residues. Germline V CDR1 and CDR2: SQVTM, ANQGSEA. V was cut by 7 bases and J by 8 bases, with 20 bases left in between.

The chain combines TRBV13 with TRBJ2-5, with D perhaps TRBD1 (5 bases). Trimming took 4 bases from V and 2 from J, leaving 20 bases between them. The V gene's germline CDR1 is PRHDT and CDR2 FYEKMQ (reference sequence). The CDR3 runs to 17 residues. The CDR3 loop reads CASSSPRFGHKQETQYF. In DNA, the CDR3 is TGTGCCAGCAGCTCTCCCAGGTTCGGACACAAGCAAGAGACCCAGTACTTC.

The chain couples TRBV27 to TRBJ1-1; 7 nucleotides agree with TRBD1. The CDR3 extends over 16 amino acids. Germline V lookup: CDR1 MNHEY, CDR2 SMNVEV (reference sequence). J was trimmed by 5 bases and V by 8 bases; bases with no gene match: 17. The CDR3 region is CASGKDREGRRTEAFF. CDR3 coding DNA: TGTGCCAGCGGAAAAGACAGGGAAGGTCGCCGGACTGAAGCTTTCTTT.

This clonotype was detected only a few times. The chain has TRBV6-1 and TRBJ1-4, with D hard to call. V gave up 5 bases and J gave up 4 bases, with 17 bases separating them. Germline CDR1 MNHNS, CDR2 SASEGT. This CDR3 comprises 16 residues. CDR3 sequence (DNA): TGTGCCAGCAGTCCGTGGCTGACGGGGATTAATGAAAAACTGTTTTTT. Its translation is CASSPWLTGINEKLFF.

This chain uses TRBV6-1 with TRBJ2-7; 8 nucleotides agree with TRBD1. The J segment lost 3 bases and the V segment lost 6 bases, leaving 10 bases of the junction unmatched. There are 15 residues in the CDR3. Germline-derived CDR1 and CDR2 are MNHNS and SASEGT. Here the CDR3 reads CASRVVSTGVYEQYF. DNA for the CDR3: TGTGCCAGCAGAGTCGTTTCGACAGGGGTCTACGAGCAGTACTTC.

The rearrangement uses TRBV30 and TRBJ2-1; a weak D match, TRBD2 (5 bases). V lost 3 bases to trimming and J lost 3 bases, with 9 bases between them. Germline lookup yields CDR1 GTSNPN and CDR2 SVGIG (reference sequence). This CDR3 has 13 amino acids. The CDR3 here is CAWSKLVYNEQFF. CDR3 nucleotide sequence: TGTGCCTGGAGCAAACTAGTCTACAATGAGCAGTTCTTC.

The chain joins TRBV20-1 to TRBJ2-7; 10 bases agree with TRBD2. CDR1 and CDR2 from the germline V gene are DFQATT and SNEGSKA (reference sequence). The CDR3 totals 13 residues. The ends lost 6 bases at V and 3 bases at J; junction bases unmatched: 5. In nucleotides, the CDR3 is TGCAGTGCACTTCGGACTAGCGGCTACGAGCAGTACTTC. It translates to CSALRTSGYEQYF.

This clonotype was seen ten or more times. This sequence joins TRBV11-2 and TRBJ1-4, with D possibly matching TRBD1 (5 bases). Looked up from germline, CDR1 is SGHAT and CDR2 is FQNNGV. V lost 1 base to trimming and J lost 4 bases, with 13 bases between them. The CDR3 is made up of 16 amino acids. The CDR3 DNA follows: TGTGCCAGCAGCTTAGCGGGTGGAGGACATAATGAAAAACTGTTTTTT. It yields the protein CASSLAGGGHNEKLFF.

This clonotype was recorded at least ten times. The rearrangement links TRBV28 to TRBJ2-5, with D perhaps matching TRBD1 or TRBD2 (5 bases each). The CDR3 extends over 14 amino acids. V lost 3 bases and J lost 1, with 9 bases in between. Looked up from germline, CDR1 is MDHEN and CDR2 is SYDVKM. DNA for the CDR3: TGTGCCAGCAGTTTGAGGGGCAGCCAAGAGACCCAGTACTTC. Its protein is CASSLRGSQETQYF.

This clonotype was observed many times. The chain carries TRBV28 and TRBJ2-7; D gene uncertain. The V end was cut by 5 bases, the J end by 2 bases, with 4 bases between. The CDR3 is 11 amino acids. Germline loops: CDR1 MDHEN, CDR2 SYDVKM. The CDR3 here is CASSQPYEQYF. Here the CDR3 DNA reads TGTGCCAGCAGTCAACCCTACGAGCAGTACTTC.

The gene calls are TRBV20-1 and TRBJ2-2, with 9 bases aligning to TRBD2. Trimming took 2 bases from V and 4 from J; bases not matched to a gene: 8. CDR1 and CDR2 from the germline V gene are DFQATT and SNEGSKA (reference sequence). This CDR3 region has 16 residues. CDR3 nucleotides: TGCAGTGCTAGACCAGGCGGGAGGGTTGGCACCGGGGAGCTGTTTTTT. Its translation: CSARPGGRVGTGELFF.

This clonotype showed up many times. The genes are TRBV7-2 and TRBJ1-5; D ambiguous. The CDR3 consists of 14 residues. Deletions cut 1 base from V and 6 bases from J, with 10 bases between. Per the germline V gene, CDR1 is SGHTA and CDR2 is FQGNSA. The DNA for the CDR3 is TGTGCCAGCAGCTTAGATGTTCTAAGTCAGCCCCAGCATTTT. It specifies CASSLDVLSQPQHF.

This chain joins TRBV27 and TRBJ2-3; no definite D call. This CDR3 comprises 14 residues. Trimming took off 6 bases at V and 2 bases at J, with 12 bases between the two ends. Germline CDR1 and CDR2: MNHEY and SMNVEV (reference sequence). The CDR3 nucleotides read TGTGCCAGCAGCCGGAGAATAAACACAGATACGCAGTATTTT. The encoded protein is CASSRRINTDTQYF.

This clonotype was observed at least ten times. The CDR3 DNA reads as TGTGCCAGCAGTTCATACAGGGAGAACACTGAAGCTTTCTTT. Translation gives CASSSYRENTEAFF. The J gene is TRBJ1-1, the V gene TRBV28; D possibly corresponds to TRBD1 (6 bases). The CDR3 extends over 14 amino acids. Between the trimmed V and J ends, which lost 4 bases and 1 base, there was a span of 10 bases. Germline assignment: CDR1 MDHEN and CDR2 SYDVKM.

CDR3 DNA sequence: TGCGCCAGCAGCCAAGGAATGACAGGGGGCAGGAACAAGCAGTACTTC. Translated: CASSQGMTGGRNKQYF. The chain joins TRBV4-1 to TRBJ2-7; 10 bases are shared with TRBD1. Germline V gene sequence: CDR1 MGHRA, CDR2 YSYEKL. Unmatched junction bases numbered 11, after V lost 1 base and J lost 8 bases. This CDR3 has 16 amino acids.

The chain employs TRBV9 and TRBJ1-6; no clear D. V lost 4 bases, J lost 4 bases, and 9 bases lay in between. The V gene's germline CDR1 is SGDLS and CDR2 YYNGEE. The CDR3 is 14 amino acids. The CDR3 region is CASSSSLYNSPLHF. Here the CDR3 DNA reads TGTGCCAGCAGCTCCTCCCTATATAATTCACCCCTCCACTTT.

This clonotype has at least ten counts. J is TRBJ2-7 and V is TRBV19; TRBD2 agrees at 8 bases. Per germline, CDR1 LNHDA and CDR2 SQIVND (reference sequence). CDR3 size: 15 residues. V lost 4 bases and J lost 2; bases outside the gene matches: 7. CDR3 nucleotides: TGTGCCAGTAGTACCGAGACTAGCGTCCCCTACGAGCAGTACTTC. Protein sequence: CASSTETSVPYEQYF.

This clonotype was detected a few times. In DNA, the CDR3 is TGCGCCAGCAGGCTGGGACTGACGAACACTGAAGCTTTCTTT. Its protein is CASRLGLTNTEAFF. The genes are TRBV5-1 and TRBJ1-1, with D maybe TRBD1 (5 bases). The V and J ends lost 5 bases and 1 base respectively, with 12 bases between them. There are 14 residues in the CDR3. Germline values: CDR1 SGHRS, CDR2 YFSETQ.

The V and J genes are TRBV7-2 and TRBJ1-2; 7 bases are a match to TRBD1. This CDR3 spans 16 amino acids. Germline assignment: CDR1 SGHTA and CDR2 FQGNSA. With V trimmed by 1 base and J by 1 base, 6 bases remained unmatched. CDR3 sequence (DNA): TGTGCCAGCAGCTTAGGGTACCGGGACAGTAACTATGGCTACACCTTC. Translating it yields CASSLGYRDSNYGYTF.

This clonotype was recorded only once. The genes are TRBV11-2 and TRBJ2-1; 9 nucleotides line up with TRBD2. Germline V gene data show CDR1 as SGHAT and CDR2 as FQNNGV. The CDR3 covers 13 residues. Unmatched junction bases numbered 6, after V lost 6 bases and J lost 9 bases. DNA for the CDR3: TGTGCCAGCAGAGCGGGGGGTGGTGGTGAGCAGTTCTTC. Translation gives CASRAGGGGEQFF.

This clonotype came up many times. The genes are TRBV2 and TRBJ1-1; a possible D gene is TRBD1 (6 bases). Germline V gene lookup returns CDR1 SNHLY and CDR2 FYNNEI. Trimming took off 6 bases at V and 5 bases at J, with 16 bases between the two ends. This CDR3 is built from 14 residues. The CDR3 sequence: CASSQAGVGTEAFF. The CDR3 nucleotides are TGTGCCAGCAGCCAAGCAGGGGTAGGGACTGAAGCTTTCTTT.

This clonotype was recorded many times. J is TRBJ1-6 and V is TRBV19; a possible D gene is TRBD1 (6 bases). The CDR3 runs to 15 residues. Trimming pared 10 bases from V and 4 bases from J, leaving 17 bases between. Germline CDR1 and CDR2: LNHDA and SQIVND (reference sequence). For the CDR3, the DNA is TGTGCCACCAAGGACAGAAAGCTTTATAATTCACCCCTCCACTTT. This sequence encodes CATKDRKLYNSPLHF.

This clonotype has only a few counts. The chain combines TRBV7-9 with TRBJ1-2, with D unresolved. The CDR3 is made up of 11 amino acids. In germline, CDR1 is SEHNR, CDR2 FQNEAQ (reference sequence). The ends were cut back, 5 bases at V and 8 bases at J, with 9 bases in the middle. The CDR3 reads CASSREPGYTF. The CDR3 DNA follows: TGTGCCAGCAGCCGAGAACCGGGCTACACCTTC.

V usage is TRBV29-1 and J usage is TRBJ1-2; D remains ambiguous. V lost 7 bases, J lost 0 bases, and 12 bases lay in between. This CDR3 contains 13 residues. From germline, CDR1 is SQVTM and CDR2 ANQGSEA. Here the CDR3 reads CSGWTEANYGYTF. In DNA form, the CDR3 reads TGCAGCGGATGGACGGAAGCTAACTATGGCTACACCTTC.

The chain joins TRBV10-1 to TRBJ2-5, with a weak D call TRBD1 (6 bases). Germline V gene lookup returns CDR1 WNHNN and CDR2 SYGVQD (reference sequence). The CDR3 has 13 amino acids. Trimming cost V 6 bases and J 3 bases, with 11 bases left between them. The CDR3 nucleotides are TGCGCCAGCAGCCGGGACACGGAAGAGACCCAGTACTTC. Amino acids: CASSRDTEETQYF.

The V and J genes are TRBV20-1 and TRBJ1-1, with D possibly TRBD1 on 5 matching bases. Trimming stripped 7 bases from V and 0 bases from J, with 15 bases between. CDR1 and CDR2 from the germline V gene are DFQATT and SNEGSKA (reference sequence). The CDR3 loop spans 14 amino acids. The CDR3 loop is CSVRKGALNTEAFF. The CDR3 DNA sequence: TGCAGTGTCAGGAAAGGGGCCTTGAACACTGAAGCTTTCTTT.

This clonotype was picked up many times. V usage is TRBV6-5 and J usage is TRBJ2-7; tentatively, D is TRBD1 (6 bases). This CDR3 spans 14 amino acids. Trimming stripped 2 bases from V and 2 bases from J, with 10 bases between. CDR1 and CDR2 from the germline V gene are MNHEY and SVGAGI. The CDR3 nucleotides are TGTGCCAGCAGTTACGAGGGGGTAGCCTACGAGCAGTACTTC. Translated, it gives CASSYEGVAYEQYF.

This rearrangement joins TRBV7-2 to TRBJ2-2; TRBD2 aligns across 9 bases. V lost 3 bases to trimming and J lost 5 bases; unmatched junction nucleotides: 13. The CDR3 is 18 residues long. Germline V gives CDR1 SGHTA, CDR2 FQGNSA. Here the CDR3 DNA reads TGTGCCAGCAGCTTTCCGCCCTCGAGCGGGGGGATGACCGGGGAGCTGTTTTTT. Encoded protein: CASSFPPSSGGMTGELFF.

This clonotype was picked up a small number of times. The genes are TRBV7-9 and TRBJ1-2; D is perhaps TRBD1 (6 bases). V gave up 7 bases and J gave up 0 bases, with 15 bases separating them. Germline V gene data show CDR1 as SEHNR and CDR2 as FQNEAQ (reference sequence). The CDR3 is 15 amino acids. CDR3 in DNA: TGTGCCAGCACCACCAGGACAGATACTAACTATGGCTACACCTTC. Its protein is CASTTRTDTNYGYTF.

A remark on this clonotype: This sequence is one base from a far larger clone and is likely a read error. This sequence joins TRBV6-9 and TRBJ2-5; TRBD2 matches at 11 bases. The CDR3 contains 14 residues. Germline loops: CDR1 MNHGY, CDR2 SVAAGI. Written as DNA, the CDR3 is TGTGCCAGCAGTTCGGGACTAGCGGAAGAGACCCAGTGCTTC. Translating gives CASSSGLAEETQCF.

This clonotype was counted at least ten times. The chain employs TRBV12-3 or TRBV12-4 and TRBJ2-5, with D possibly matching TRBD2 (5 bases). There are 13 residues in the CDR3. The germline V and J ends were trimmed by 3 bases and 3 bases, with 8 bases remaining between them. The DNA for the CDR3 is TGTGCCAGCAGTTTCCTCGGGGAAGAGACCCAGTACTTC. Protein: CASSFLGEETQYF.